This TCR beta chain was sequenced during a study of CD4 T cells in relation to SARS-CoV-2 and coronaviruses. Study in general: A couple of subjects were Hispanic; patients were roughly 8 males and a few females. Shared crossreactive spike epitopes were mapped to their HLA restriction.

Overall study findings and caveats: No donor gave both pre-pandemic and post-infection samples.

This CDR3 region has 14 residues. CDR1 and CDR2 (germline): MDHEN, SYDVKM. Trimming took off 5 bases at V and 2 bases at J, with 7 bases between the two ends. About this clone itself: Its antigen is not known.

TCRdb's table, derived via immunoSEQ multiplex PCR, lists solely in-frame clones and lacks some. The sample carries 50,000 to 70,000 clones, around 92% recorded once. Naive and memory CD4+ T cells came from enriched cryopreserved PBMCs. The chain couples TRBV28 to TRBJ2-6, with D unresolved. The specimen sequenced was naive CD4+ T cells from PBMCs. The subset: naive CD4+ T cells isolated by negative enrichment. The TCR sequence derives from an adult with COVID-19. The DNA of the CDR3 is TGTGCCAGCAGTCCCAGCCCTGGGGCCAACGTCCTGACTTTC. Protein sequence: CASSPSPGANVLTF.